A selection of T cell receptor beta chains follows, all from one sample in a study of T cells after yellow fever vaccination. TCRdb passed the 5' RACE reads through MiXCR, listing each CDR3 protein once. The table includes 95,000 to 100,000 distinct CDR3 sequences, 5.8% detected once. Source: CD8+ T cells sorted from PBMCs, taken 10 days after the yellow fever booster vaccination. These receptors were obtained from a man aged 18 to 30 who received the YFV17D yellow fever vaccine. Each CDR3 is given without its conserved first and last residue. Fields, in order: J gene, V gene, clone size, CDR3 protein. Clone size is given for some rows only: seen once, a few or many times, or a class if the clone is expanded.

J: TRBJ2-1
V: TRBV11-2
size: .
CDR3: ASASVPSSYNEQL

J: TRBJ2-2
V: TRBV4-1
size: few
CDR3: ASSPIGGTGELF

J: TRBJ2-3
V: TRBV12-3/TRBV12-4
size: few
CDR3: ASSSTSGGRLYLVY

J: TRBJ2-3
V: TRBV11-2
size: few
CDR3: ASSLVPHTDTQY

J: TRBJ2-1
V: TRBV7-3
size: many
CDR3: ASSYRQGPLYEQF

J: TRBJ1-5
V: TRBV19
size: .
CDR3: ASSMSRADQPQH

J: TRBJ2-2
V: TRBV5-1
size: .
CDR3: ASSPRPGFANTGELF

J: TRBJ1-2
V: TRBV5-1
size: few
CDR3: ASSLVEGQDYGYT

J: TRBJ2-5
V: TRBV5-1
size: .
CDR3: ASSLVSGLQETQY

J: TRBJ2-5
V: TRBV7-2
size: .
CDR3: ASSSYAPETQY

J: TRBJ2-3
V: TRBV12-3/TRBV12-4
size: many
CDR3: ASIDLGERSTDTQY

J: TRBJ1-1
V: TRBV19
size: .
CDR3: ASRNRGSTEAF

J: TRBJ2-7
V: TRBV6-6
size: .
CDR3: ASSYLPGDYPSYEQY

J: TRBJ2-6
V: TRBV7-6
size: many
CDR3: ASRSGANVLT

J: TRBJ1-5
V: TRBV7-9
size: few
CDR3: ASSLDNRGHQPQH

J: TRBJ1-1
V: TRBV27
size: few
CDR3: ASSLGEITNTEAF

J: TRBJ2-3
V: TRBV4-1
size: few
CDR3: ASSQVGGYTDTQY

J: TRBJ2-3
V: TRBV5-6
size: few
CDR3: ASTPAGGQADTQY

J: TRBJ2-5
V: TRBV12-3/TRBV12-4
size: few
CDR3: ASSLEAHAEGTQY

J: TRBJ2-3
V: TRBV10-1
size: few
CDR3: ASSDEQATTDTQY

J: TRBJ1-2
V: TRBV2
size: many
CDR3: ASRGRAVGYT

J: TRBJ2-2
V: TRBV7-9
size: many
CDR3: ASSFRELF

J: TRBJ2-3
V: TRBV12-3/TRBV12-4
size: many
CDR3: ASNPGASTDTQY

J: TRBJ1-1
V: TRBV5-1
size: .
CDR3: ASSLVHEGNTEAF

J: TRBJ2-7
V: TRBV4-1
size: few
CDR3: ASSQGDRAYEQY

J: TRBJ1-2
V: TRBV29-1
size: few
CDR3: SVVTIYGYT

J: TRBJ2-3
V: TRBV9
size: .
CDR3: ASSVGPASTDTQY